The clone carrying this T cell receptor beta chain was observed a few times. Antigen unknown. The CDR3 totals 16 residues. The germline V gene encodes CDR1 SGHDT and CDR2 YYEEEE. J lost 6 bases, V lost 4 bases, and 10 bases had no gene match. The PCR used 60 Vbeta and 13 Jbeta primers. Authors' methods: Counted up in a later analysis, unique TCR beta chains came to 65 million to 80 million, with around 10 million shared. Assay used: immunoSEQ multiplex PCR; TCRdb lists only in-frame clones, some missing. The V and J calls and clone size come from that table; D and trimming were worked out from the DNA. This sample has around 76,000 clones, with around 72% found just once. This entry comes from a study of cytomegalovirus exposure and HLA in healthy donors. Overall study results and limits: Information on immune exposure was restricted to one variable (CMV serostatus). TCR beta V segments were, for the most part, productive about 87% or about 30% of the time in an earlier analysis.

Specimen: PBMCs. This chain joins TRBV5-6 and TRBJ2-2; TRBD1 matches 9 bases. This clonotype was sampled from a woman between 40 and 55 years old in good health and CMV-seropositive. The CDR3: CASSPGDRESAGELFF. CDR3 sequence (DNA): TGTGCCAGCAGCCCTGGGGACAGGGAATCGGCCGGGGAGCTGTTTTTT.